These T cell receptor beta chains were read from a single sample in a study of CD8 T cells in Susac syndrome. TCRdb analysed the immunoSEQ multiplex PCR reads with MiXCR anew, one entry per CDR3 protein. In the table there are 150,000 to 200,000 distinct CDR3 sequences, about 93% of which are singletons. What was sequenced was CD4+ T cells from PBMCs. The receptors derive from a human donor with Susac syndrome. The CDR3 runs from the conserved cysteine through the conserved F or W. Each record gives: J gene, clone size, D gene, V gene, CDR3 DNA, CDR3 protein. D genes are given only for firm matches. Where a row states a size, it is once, few, many or the class of an expanded clone; other rows omit it.

>TRBJ1-2|few|NA|TRBV29-1
TGCAGCGTTGAAGTCTACACCTTC
CSVEVYTF
>TRBJ1-5|NA|NA|TRBV20-1
TGCAGTGCTAGTCCGGGGGTTGGGTTTTATTTACCCCAGCATTTT
CSASPGVGFYLPQHF
>TRBJ2-7|NA|TRBD2|TRBV14
TGTGCCAGCAGCCAAGAACGGGGGGGCGAGCAGTACTTC
CASSQERGGEQYF
>TRBJ1-5|NA|TRBD1|TRBV6-2/TRBV6-3
TGTGCCAGCAGCCAAGGACAGGGAAGCCGTCTAAATCAGCCCCAGCATTTT
CASSQGQGSRLNQPQHF
>TRBJ2-1|NA|NA|TRBV7-9
TGTGCCAGCAGCTCCCTCCTGGGGCCGAATGAGCAGTTCTTC
CASSSLLGPNEQFF
>TRBJ2-5|NA|NA|TRBV7-6
TGTGCCAGCAGCCCCGCATTCAGGGTTGGGACCCAGTACTTC
CASSPAFRVGTQYF
>TRBJ2-5|NA|NA|TRBV18
TGTGCCAGCTCACCACGAAGGGAGACCCAGTACTTC
CASSPRRETQYF
>TRBJ1-1|NA|NA|TRBV20-1
TGCAGTGCTAGAGATCTGGGGGAGGGAGCTTTCTTT
CSARDLGEGAFF
>TRBJ1-4|NA|NA|TRBV4-1
TGCGCCAGCAGCCTCACCACGATGACTGCGACTGAAAAACTGTTTTTT
CASSLTTMTATEKLFF
>TRBJ2-3|NA|NA|TRBV3-1
TGTGCCAGCAGCCAAGATCCTAGATCAGATACGCAGTATTTT
CASSQDPRSDTQYF
>TRBJ2-7|few|NA|TRBV6-2/TRBV6-3
TGTGCCAGCAGTTTTGACAGCTACGAGCAGTACTTC
CASSFDSYEQYF
>TRBJ2-7|NA|TRBD1|TRBV3-1
TGTGCCAGCAGCCAGGGGACAGGGGGCGAGCAGTACTTC
CASSQGTGGEQYF
>TRBJ2-3|NA|NA|TRBV6-2/TRBV6-3
TGTGCCAGCGCGTCTAGGGGAGGCACAGATACGCAGTATTTT
CASASRGGTDTQYF
>TRBJ2-1|NA|TRBD1|TRBV7-9
TGTGCCAGCAGCAGCGACAGGGGATGGGACAATGAGCAGTTCTTC
CASSSDRGWDNEQFF
>TRBJ2-2|NA|TRBD1|TRBV7-6
TGTGCCAGCAGCTTAGGGACAGGGTCGGACACCGGGGAGCTGTTTTTT
CASSLGTGSDTGELFF
>TRBJ1-2|few|NA|TRBV18
TGTGCCAGCTCTCCGGGAGACAACTATGGCTACACCTTC
CASSPGDNYGYTF
>TRBJ1-1|NA|NA|TRBV12-3/TRBV12-4
TGTGCCAGCAGGCTACAGGGCCCTCGGACTGAAGCTTTCTTT
CASRLQGPRTEAFF
>TRBJ2-7|NA|TRBD1|TRBV6-6
TGTGCCAGCGGGACAGGGGACGAGCAGTACTTC
CASGTGDEQYF
>TRBJ2-1|NA|TRBD2|TRBV20-1
TGCAGTGTAGGACTAGCGGAGGGGGACTACAATGAGCAGTTCTTC
CSVGLAEGDYNEQFF
>TRBJ2-4|NA|NA|TRBV20-1
TGCAGTGCTAGAGATCCTAGCGCGACCCAAAACATTCAGTACTTC
CSARDPSATQNIQYF
>TRBJ2-7|NA|NA|TRBV11-2
TGTGCCAGCAGCCTACGGGCCCAAAGGGGCGAGCAGTACTTC
CASSLRAQRGEQYF
>TRBJ1-5|once|NA|TRBV10-3
TGTGCCATCAGTGAGTTTCCCCTCCGCAATCAGCCCCAGCATTTT
CAISEFPLRNQPQHF
>TRBJ1-1|NA|NA|TRBV18
TGTGCCAGCTCAGTAAGGGGAGAGGCTGAAGCTTTCTTT
CASSVRGEAEAFF
>TRBJ2-7|NA|NA|TRBV3-1
TGTGCCAGCAGCCAAGATAGAGGGGGCTACGAGCAGTACTTC
CASSQDRGGYEQYF
>TRBJ2-2|NA|TRBD2|TRBV10-3
TGTGCCATCAGTGGCCGCGTAGCGGGAGGCCTCACCGGGGAGCTGTTTTTT
CAISGRVAGGLTGELFF
>TRBJ1-1|NA|NA|TRBV4-1
TGCGCCAGCAGCCAAGTGGACGCCGGGTCCACTGAAGCTTTCTTT
CASSQVDAGSTEAFF
>TRBJ2-7|NA|TRBD2|TRBV30
TGTGCCTGGAGTGTACGTCTAGCGGGAGATGCCGAGCAGTACTTC
CAWSVRLAGDAEQYF
>TRBJ2-3|NA|NA|TRBV20-1
TGCAGTGCTAGAGAGTCGGGGGCTGGAGATACGCAGTATTTT
CSARESGAGDTQYF
>TRBJ2-3|NA|NA|TRBV24-1
TGTGCCACCAGCGGGAGTGGTGCAGATACGCAGTATTTT
CATSGSGADTQYF
>TRBJ2-7|NA|TRBD2|TRBV7-2
TGTGCCAGCAGCCCGATATCTAGCGGGAGGGCCTCCTACGAGCAGTACTTC
CASSPISSGRASYEQYF